This paragraph covers one T cell receptor (beta chain) sequence. Its antigen is unidentified. J gave up 6 bases and V 4 bases, and 9 bases lay outside the gene matches. This CDR3 comprises 17 residues. Germline V lookup: CDR1 MRHNA, CDR2 SNTAGT. This specimen belongs to a study of cytomegalovirus exposure and HLA in healthy donors. Background on the study: Findings of an earlier analysis included over 95 million unique TCR beta sequences from 180 million or so T cells. Study-wide results and caveats: The study reported that TCR beta sequences accurately predicted HLA-A and HLA-B alleles in most subjects. Listed as cytomegalovirus-associated were 150 to 200 TCR beta chains.

13 Jbeta primers and 60 Vbeta primers were used for the PCR. Some clones are missing from TCRdb's copy, which holds only in-frame ones; the method was immunoSEQ multiplex PCR. The top ten hold under 20% of the sample, which has fewer than 85,000 clones, roughly 84% seen once. This TCR was sampled from a man between 65 and 80 years old in good health and CMV-seropositive. The sample was PBMCs. The rearrangement joins TRBV6-4 to TRBJ2-1; 13 bases align to TRBD2. CDR3 DNA: TGTGCCAGCAGTGTATCAGGGACTAGCGGGAATATCAATGAGCAGTTCTTC. This codes for CASSVSGTSGNINEQFF.